This passage covers 16 T cell receptor beta chains from one sample sequenced in a study of T cells in Graves' hyperthyroidism and ophthalmopathy. RNA transcripts yielded amplified TCR beta CDR3 regions. HTBI primers were used for first-round RT-PCR of the TCR CDR3. Via MiXCR, TCRdb re-called the multiplex PCR reads, giving one row per CDR3 protein. This table has 730,000 or so distinct CDR3 sequences, over 15% appearing once. The source material was blood. The receptors shown here come from a woman between 45 and 60 years old with Graves' hyperthyroidism that later progressed to Graves' ophthalmopathy.

This clonotype occurred a few times. The V and J genes are TRBV6-2 or TRBV6-3 and TRBJ2-3, with 8 bases that match TRBD1. CDR1 is MNHEY, CDR2 SVGEGT, per germline. This CDR3 spans 16 amino acids. Germline trimming cut 0 bases from V and 6 bases from J; bases unmatched to any gene: 8. This CDR3 is CASSYSRQGRIDTQYF. CDR3 DNA: TGTGCCAGCAGTTACTCGAGACAGGGGCGGATTGATACGCAGTATTTT.

This clonotype occurred once. In DNA form, the CDR3 reads TGCAGTGTCTCGGGACAGGGGTTCCTCCAGCCCCAGCATTTT. This sequence encodes CSVSGQGFLQPQHF. V is TRBV20-1 and J is TRBJ1-5; 10 bases map to TRBD1. The CDR3 loop spans 14 amino acids. CDR1 DFQATT and CDR2 SNEGSKA come from the germline V gene (reference sequence). The trim removed 7 bases at V and 7 bases at J, leaving 10 bases unmatched.

This clonotype occurred many times. The chain is built from TRBV20-1 and TRBJ2-7; 11 nucleotides match TRBD2. The junction had 15 bases not matched to a gene; V was cut back by 5 bases and J by 3 bases. Germline CDR1 is DFQATT and CDR2 is SNEGSKA (reference sequence). The CDR3 runs to 17 residues. Written as DNA, the CDR3 is TGCAGTGCTGGTCCGAATTACGGGCTAGCGGGGGGCTACGAGCAGTACTTC. Protein product: CSAGPNYGLAGGYEQYF.

In its sample, this clonotype was seen a few times. The chain carries TRBV30 and TRBJ2-5; perhaps D is TRBD1 or TRBD2 (5 bases each). This CDR3 spans 15 amino acids. Trimming removed 8 bases from V and 1 base from J, with 20 bases in between. Germline V gives CDR1 GTSNPN, CDR2 SVGIG (reference sequence). CDR3 bases: TGTGCCCGGAATTTGGTAGTGGGACGCCAAGAGACCCAGTACTTC. It translates to CARNLVVGRQETQYF.

This clonotype has only a few counts. V gene TRBV7-8 combines with J gene TRBJ1-3, with D maybe TRBD1 (5 bases). V was trimmed by 4 bases and J by 9 bases, leaving 13 bases between them. The CDR3 consists of 13 residues. Germline CDR1 is SGHVS and CDR2 is FQNEAQ. This CDR3 reads CASSYRTGGTIYF. CDR3 bases: TGTGCCAGCAGCTATCGGACCGGGGGCACCATATATTTT.

This clonotype was observed many times. This chain uses TRBV2 with TRBJ1-4; possible D gene TRBD1, 6 bases. The CDR3 has 16 residues. The V and J ends lost 3 bases and 4 bases respectively, with 15 bases between them. Germline V CDR1 and CDR2: SNHLY, FYNNEI. CDR3 sequence: CASSDGGGRINEKLFF. CDR3 in DNA: TGTGCCAGCAGTGATGGGGGGGGGCGGATTAATGAAAAACTGTTTTTT.

This sequence joins TRBV9 and TRBJ1-2; 9 bases map to TRBD1. CDR3 size: 15 residues. Trimming removed 1 base from V and 4 bases from J; junction bases left unmatched: 5. Germline CDR1 and CDR2: SGDLS and YYNGEE. The CDR3 DNA reads as TGTGCCAGCAGCGTAACCGGGACAGGGCGCTATGGCTACACCTTC. Translating gives CASSVTGTGRYGYTF.

This chain joins TRBV10-3 and TRBJ1-2, with D possibly matching TRBD1 (5 bases). Germline CDR1 and CDR2: ENHRY and SYGVKD. This CDR3 has 12 residues. Trimming removed 10 bases at V and 3 bases at J, with 12 bases between. CDR3 protein: CATGTDYYGYTF. The CDR3 DNA sequence: TGTGCCACCGGGACGGACTACTATGGCTACACCTTC.

This clonotype was seen repeatedly, ten times or more. The V and J genes are TRBV6-1 and TRBJ2-3; 8 bases map to TRBD2. The V and J ends lost 8 bases and 1 base, in that order; junction bases with no gene match: 5. CDR1 is MNHNS, CDR2 SASEGT, per germline. This CDR3 contains 14 residues. CDR3: CASRTGLGTDTQYF. Here the CDR3 DNA reads TGTGCCAGCCGCACGGGACTAGGCACAGATACGCAGTATTTT.

There are a few counts of this clonotype. The V gene is TRBV30, the J gene TRBJ1-4; D is ambiguous. The CDR3 sequence is 14 residues long. CDR1 and CDR2 (germline): GTSNPN, SVGIG (reference sequence). V was shortened by 1 base and J by 7 bases, with 13 bases between the two germline ends. CDR3 nucleotide sequence: TGTGCCTGGAGTGGGCGCCGGGGTATTGAAAAACTGTTTTTT. Protein sequence: CAWSGRRGIEKLFF.

This clonotype occurred many times. V is TRBV7-3 and J is TRBJ2-7; D is possibly TRBD1 (5 bases). Trimming cost V 2 bases and J 5 bases, with 10 bases left between them. This CDR3 is built from 13 residues. The germline V gene has CDR1 SGHTA and CDR2 FQGTGA. CDR3 amino acids: CASSLAGSHEQYF. The CDR3 nucleotides read TGTGCCAGCAGCTTAGCAGGGTCCCACGAGCAGTACTTC.

The genes are TRBV4-1 and TRBJ1-2, with D possibly matching TRBD1 (6 bases). This CDR3 has 14 residues. Germline CDR1 reads MGHRA; CDR2 reads YSYEKL. V was cut by 4 bases and J by 6 bases, with 15 bases left in between. As DNA, the CDR3 is TGCGCCAGCAGCCCCGGACAGTTGGGCCATGGCTACACCTTC. This translates into CASSPGQLGHGYTF.

The chain employs TRBV30 and TRBJ2-3; 7 bases map to TRBD2. Germline-derived CDR1 and CDR2 are GTSNPN and SVGIG (reference sequence). V lost 1 base, J lost 2 bases, and 12 bases stayed unmatched. The CDR3 has 17 amino acids. The chain's CDR3 is CAWSDWETGTTTDTQYF. In DNA form, the CDR3 reads TGTGCCTGGAGTGATTGGGAAACCGGGACTACCACAGATACGCAGTATTTT. Complete variable domain (other parts from reference TRBV30 and TRBJ2-3): SQTIHQWPATLVQPVGSPLSLECTVEGTSNPNLYWYRQAAGRGLQLLFYSVGIGQISSEVPQNLSASRPQDRQFILSSKKLLLSDSGFYLCAWSDWETGTTTDTQYFGPGTRLTVL.

This clonotype was observed many times. The V and J genes are TRBV16 and TRBJ2-1, with 9 bases aligning to TRBD1. In germline, CDR1 is KGHSY, CDR2 FQNENV. CDR3 length equals 16 residues. V was clipped by 4 bases and J by 4 bases; unmatched bases: 8. The chain's CDR3 is CASSPRETGGYNEQFF. In DNA, the CDR3 is TGTGCCAGCAGCCCCAGAGAGACAGGGGGTTACAATGAGCAGTTCTTC.

This clonotype showed up many times. The chain carries TRBV5-1 and TRBJ1-1; the D is unclear. Germline lookup yields CDR1 SGHRS and CDR2 YFSETQ. V shed 2 bases and J shed 8 bases, with 7 bases lying between them. The CDR3 has 11 amino acids. In DNA form, the CDR3 reads TGCGCCAGCAGCTTCGGCAGGGAAGCTTTCTTT. Translated: CASSFGREAFF.

The chain couples TRBV7-8 to TRBJ1-2, with a weak D call TRBD1 (5 bases). CDR1 SGHVS and CDR2 FQNEAQ come from the germline V gene. This CDR3 has 18 amino acids. Trimming removed 2 bases at V and 4 bases at J, with 23 bases between. CDR3 protein: CASSLKSEAGLGAYGYTF. The CDR3, as DNA: TGTGCCAGCAGCTTAAAATCAGAGGCAGGGCTAGGGGCCTATGGCTACACCTTC.